The 14 T cell receptor beta chains listed next were all sequenced from one sample in a study of T-cell memory formation after mild COVID-19. MiXCR, run by TCRdb on the 5' RACE reads, gives a single entry per CDR3 protein. This sample has 200,000 to 250,000 distinct CDR3 sequences, with around 26% found just once. The sequenced sample was PBMCs or a T cell subset sorted from them (not recorded which). These receptors were taken from an adult woman who had mild COVID-19 (a few samples of this study predate the infection). Cell type and time point are not known.

The chain couples TRBV5-4 to TRBJ2-1; D remains unclear. CDR1 and CDR2 from the germline V gene are SGHNT and YYREEE (reference sequence). V shed 4 bases and J shed 2 bases, with 13 bases lying between them. The CDR3 has 15 amino acids. The CDR3 reads CASSPALGPYNEQFF. CDR3 DNA sequence: TGTGCCAGCAGCCCGGCGCTAGGGCCCTACAATGAGCAGTTCTTC. Complete variable domain (other parts from reference TRBV5-4 and TRBJ2-1): ETGVTQSPTHLIKTRGQQVTLRCSSQSGHNTVSWYQQALGQGPQFIFQYYREEENGRGNFPPRFSGLQFPNYSSELNVNALELDDSALYLCASSPALGPYNEQFFGPGTRLTVL.

This chain connects TRBV3-1 to TRBJ1-1; no definite D call. V was pared by 0 bases and J by 6 bases, with 17 bases between. The V gene's germline CDR1 is LGHDT and CDR2 YNNKEL (reference sequence). The CDR3 runs 16 residues. The DNA for the CDR3 is TGTGCCAGCAGCCAAGACGGCTACAGAGGGTCGGCTGAAGCTTTCTTT. This translates into CASSQDGYRGSAEAFF. Together with reference TRBV3-1 and TRBJ1-1, the CDR3 gives the full variable domain: DTAVSQTPKYLVTQMGNDKSIKCEQNLGHDTMYWYKQDSKKFLKIMFSYNNKELIINETVPNRFSPKSPDKAHLNLHINSLELGDSAVYFCASSQDGYRGSAEAFFGQGTRLTVV.

The genes are TRBV9 and TRBJ2-7; TRBD1 aligns across 7 bases. The CDR3 is made up of 15 amino acids. The germline gives CDR1 SGDLS, CDR2 YYNGEE. The V segment lost 4 bases and the J segment 0 bases; nucleotides outside the gene matches: 7. The CDR3 loop is CASSPQGQSSYEQYF. The DNA of the CDR3 is TGTGCCAGCAGCCCTCAGGGACAGAGCTCCTACGAGCAGTACTTC.

CDR3 protein: CASSPIGMRGSHSGNTIYF. Here the CDR3 DNA reads TGTGCCAGCAGTCCCATCGGTATGCGGGGGTCTCACTCTGGAAACACCATATATTTT. The J gene is TRBJ1-3, the V gene TRBV27, with D tentatively TRBD1 (5 bases). Germline V gene lookup returns CDR1 MNHEY and CDR2 SMNVEV (reference sequence). V was cut by 5 bases and J by 0 bases, with 23 bases left in between. The CDR3 is 19 amino acids.

This clonotype has more than one count but fewer than ten. The chain recombines TRBV20-1 with TRBJ1-1, with D maybe TRBD1 (6 bases). The V and J ends lost 2 bases and 6 bases respectively, with 13 bases between them. CDR1 DFQATT and CDR2 SNEGSKA come from the germline V gene (reference sequence). The CDR3 has 13 residues. CDR3 protein: CSARYLQGAEAFF. The CDR3 DNA sequence: TGCAGTGCTAGATACCTACAGGGAGCTGAAGCTTTCTTT.

This clonotype has more than one count but fewer than ten. Mismatch with germline at one junction end may stem from a read error. The chain uses TRBV7-9 and TRBJ2-1; D is perhaps TRBD1 (5 bases). CDR3 length equals 17 residues. Germline V gene sequence: CDR1 SEHNR, CDR2 FQNEAQ (reference sequence). The CDR3 here is CASSLGGNKGSYTEQFF. The CDR3 DNA reads TGTGCCAGCAGCTTAGGGGGAAACAAGGGGTCCTACACTGAGCAGTTCTTC.

V and J are TRBV12-3 or TRBV12-4 and TRBJ2-3, with D possibly TRBD2 on 6 matching bases. The ends were cut back, 5 bases at V and 6 bases at J, with 15 bases in the middle. The CDR3 extends over 14 amino acids. The CDR3 coding sequence is TGTGCCAGCAGTCGCGCCGGAGGGGTTGATACGCAGTATTTT. This codes for CASSRAGGVDTQYF.

The rearrangement links TRBV12-3 or TRBV12-4 to TRBJ1-1; D uncertain. V shed 3 bases and J shed 5 bases, with 10 bases lying between them. There are 13 residues in the CDR3. CDR3 residues: CASSFVEVTEAFF. CDR3 bases: TGTGCCAGCAGTTTTGTCGAGGTAACTGAAGCTTTCTTT.

The J gene is TRBJ2-1, the V gene TRBV18; no definite D call. The CDR3 runs to 13 residues. Between the trimmed V and J ends, which lost 3 bases and 9 bases, there was a span of 12 bases. CDR1 is KGHSH, CDR2 LQKENI, per germline. DNA for the CDR3: TGTGCCAGCTCACCTGGCTTGACGGGTGAGCAGTTCTTC. Protein: CASSPGLTGEQFF.

The gene calls are TRBV12-3 or TRBV12-4 and TRBJ2-6; 10 positions match TRBD2. V was pared by 6 bases and J by 4 bases, with 12 bases of the junction left unmatched. CDR3 length equals 18 residues. The CDR3 region has the DNA TGTGCCAGCAGCGCTAAGCGGGGGGGCCTCGCCGGGGCCAACGTCCTGACTTTC. Translating it yields CASSAKRGGLAGANVLTF.

The J gene is TRBJ2-3, the V gene TRBV3-1; D perhaps matches TRBD2 (7 bases). V shed 3 bases and J shed 9 bases, with 13 bases lying between them. Germline CDR1 is LGHDT and CDR2 is YNNKEL (reference sequence). CDR3 length: 13 amino acids. CDR3: CASSHGGGTTQYF. CDR3 DNA: TGTGCCAGCAGCCATGGGGGGGGGACAACGCAGTATTTT.

This sequence joins TRBV29-1 and TRBJ1-1; possible D gene TRBD1, 6 bases. This CDR3 contains 15 residues. Germline-derived CDR1 and CDR2 are SQVTM and ANQGSEA. Trimming removed 0 bases at V and 2 bases at J, with 13 bases between. The CDR3 loop reads CSVEDLGTPNTEAFF. The DNA for the CDR3 is TGCAGCGTTGAAGATCTCGGGACACCAAACACTGAAGCTTTCTTT.

The rearrangement joins TRBV9 to TRBJ2-7; D may be TRBD2 (6 bases). The V end lost 0 bases, the J end lost 0 bases, and 10 bases lay between the germline ends. The CDR3 contains 15 residues. Germline V CDR1 and CDR2: SGDLS, YYNGEE. CDR3 coding DNA: TGTGCCAGCAGCGTAGGAGGGACTGTCTCCTACGAGCAGTACTTC. It translates to CASSVGGTVSYEQYF.

V is TRBV27 and J is TRBJ1-1; tentative D call: TRBD1 (5 bases). This CDR3 comprises 14 residues. Germline CDR1 reads MNHEY; CDR2 reads SMNVEV (reference sequence). With 2 bases removed from V and 6 bases from J, the gap between germline ends came to 13 bases. The CDR3 DNA follows: TGTGCCAGCAGTTTAATGGTTGAGGGGCCTGAAGCTTTCTTT. Protein sequence: CASSLMVEGPEAFF.